The rows below give T cell receptor beta chains drawn from one sample of a study of shared clonotypes between healthy human individuals. Only in-frame clones appear in the TCRdb table, and some are missing; sequencing was by immunoSEQ multiplex PCR. The sample holds 1,500,000 or so clones, 96% seen once. The sequenced sample was naive CD4+ T cells sorted from blood. These receptors all come from a man aged 25-45 years in good health. The CDR3 runs from the conserved cysteine through the conserved F or W. Each record gives: V gene, J gene, D gene, clone size, CDR3 protein, CDR3 DNA. A D gene is named only where the DNA matches it firmly. Where a row states a size, it is once, few, many or the class of an expanded clone; other rows omit it.

TRBV5-1	TRBJ2-6	.	.	CASSFNSGANVLTF	TGCGCCAGCAGCTTTAACTCTGGGGCCAACGTCCTGACTTTC
TRBV10-3	TRBJ2-3	.	.	CAIPRLSGTSADTQYF	TGTGCCATTCCCCGACTCTCCGGGACGTCGGCAGATACGCAGTATTTT
TRBV6-6	TRBJ2-2	TRBD1	.	CASRPPGTGDTGELFF	TGTGCCAGCAGACCCCCCGGGACAGGGGACACCGGGGAGCTGTTTTTT
TRBV18	TRBJ2-1	.	.	CASSPGSGSSSYNEQFF	TGTGCCAGCTCACCGGGCTCAGGGTCTAGCTCCTACAATGAGCAGTTCTTC
TRBV9	TRBJ2-2	TRBD2	.	CASSPSRAGDYDGELFF	TGTGCCAGCAGCCCATCGAGGGCGGGAGATTATGACGGGGAGCTGTTTTTT
TRBV29-1	TRBJ2-1	TRBD2	.	CSASPGLAGIRDNEQFF	TGCAGCGCTTCGCCGGGACTAGCGGGAATCCGCGACAATGAGCAGTTCTTC
TRBV5-1	TRBJ2-1	TRBD2	.	CASSHTSGRIVNEQFF	TGCGCCAGCAGCCATACTAGCGGGAGGATCGTCAATGAGCAGTTCTTC
TRBV7-9	TRBJ2-2	.	.	CASSLVGEMNTGELFF	TGTGCCAGCAGCTTAGTCGGGGAGATGAACACCGGGGAGCTGTTTTTT
TRBV15	TRBJ2-3	TRBD1	.	CATSRDDGTGYTDTQYF	TGTGCCACCAGCAGAGATGATGGGACAGGCTACACAGATACGCAGTATTTT
TRBV7-8	TRBJ1-2	TRBD1	.	CASSLAGGVLTGHGYTF	TGTGCCAGCAGCTTAGCAGGAGGGGTCCTGACAGGGCATGGCTACACCTTC
TRBV5-4	TRBJ2-1	.	.	CASSLDVDEQFF	TGTGCCAGCAGCTTGGACGTAGATGAGCAGTTCTTC
TRBV5-4	TRBJ2-7	TRBD2	once	CASSDRLAGAYEQYF	TGTGCCAGCAGCGACAGACTAGCGGGAGCCTACGAGCAGTACTTC
TRBV9	TRBJ2-2	.	.	CASSVDPLGGVDTGELFF	TGTGCCAGCAGCGTAGACCCTCTTGGGGGAGTCGACACCGGGGAGCTGTTTTTT
TRBV19	TRBJ2-7	.	.	CASSILAEPGNEQYF	TGTGCCAGTAGTATTTTAGCGGAGCCGGGGAACGAGCAGTACTTC
TRBV18	TRBJ2-7	.	once	CASSPLPFTQNYEQYF	TGTGCCAGCTCACCACTACCCTTTACACAGAACTACGAGCAGTACTTC
TRBV9	TRBJ2-7	TRBD2	.	CASSTTSGTYEQYF	TGTGCCAGCAGTACTACTAGCGGGACCTACGAGCAGTACTTC
TRBV4-1	TRBJ2-7	.	.	CASSLLRTGGYEQYF	TGCGCCAGCAGCCTTCTCAGAACAGGAGGCTACGAGCAGTACTTC
TRBV10-2	TRBJ1-5	TRBD1	.	CASSESAGGGQPQHF	TGCGCCAGCAGTGAGTCAGCAGGGGGCGGTCAGCCCCAGCATTTT
TRBV25-1	TRBJ1-4	.	once	CASSESGATNEKLFF	TGTGCCAGCAGTGAAAGCGGGGCAACTAATGAAAAACTGTTTTTT
TRBV7-7	TRBJ2-2	.	.	CASSVEGVGTGELFF	TGTGCCAGCAGCGTGGAAGGTGTAGGAACCGGGGAGCTGTTTTTT
TRBV7-8	TRBJ2-5	.	few	CASSATRASSETQYF	TGTGCCAGCAGCGCCACTCGGGCTAGCTCGGAGACCCAGTACTTC
TRBV11-2	TRBJ2-1	TRBD2	.	CASSLFPDVAGVGNEQFF	TGTGCCAGCAGCCTATTTCCGGATGTGGCGGGAGTGGGCAATGAGCAGTTCTTC
TRBV18	TRBJ1-3	.	.	CASSPGSAISGNTIYF	TGTGCCAGCTCACCAGGCAGTGCAATCTCTGGAAACACCATATATTTT
TRBV7-2	TRBJ1-3	.	once	CATGGPGAGNTIYF	TGTGCCACCGGAGGACCGGGGGCTGGAAACACCATATATTTT
TRBV28	TRBJ2-7	TRBD1	.	CASSSGTVFTYEQYF	TGTGCCAGCAGTTCAGGGACAGTCTTCACCTACGAGCAGTACTTC
TRBV5-1	TRBJ2-2	.	.	CASKEATRGTGELFF	TGCGCCAGCAAGGAGGCCACCCGGGGTACCGGGGAGCTGTTTTTT
TRBV11-2	TRBJ2-3	.	.	CASSLKADTQYF	TGTGCCAGCAGCTTAAAGGCAGATACGCAGTATTTT
TRBV30	TRBJ2-7	.	.	CAWSVGLYEQYF	TGTGCCTGGAGCGTGGGGCTCTACGAGCAGTACTTC
TRBV30	TRBJ1-2	.	.	CAWSVGFFSARNYGYTF	TGTGCCTGGAGTGTTGGGTTCTTTTCGGCCCGAAACTATGGCTACACCTTC
TRBV5-1	TRBJ2-7	TRBD2	once	CATSMVAGGYEQYF	TGCGCCACCTCGATGGTCGCGGGGGGGTACGAGCAGTACTTC
TRBV7-3	TRBJ2-3	TRBD2	.	CASSPRGGRFGDTQYF	TGTGCCAGCAGCCCCCGGGGCGGGAGGTTTGGGGATACGCAGTATTTT
TRBV4-1	TRBJ2-1	.	.	CASSQRSSAGGNEQFF	TGCGCCAGCAGCCAAAGATCTAGCGCAGGTGGAAATGAGCAGTTCTTC
TRBV28	TRBJ2-7	.	.	CASGLPSPYEQYF	TGTGCCAGCGGACTACCGTCGCCCTACGAGCAGTACTTC
TRBV7-9	TRBJ2-7	.	.	CASSYTYEQYF	TGTGCCAGCAGCTATACCTACGAGCAGTACTTC
TRBV6-1	TRBJ2-7	.	.	CASSEAAIAGRIYEQYF	TGTGCCAGCAGTGAAGCGGCAATTGCAGGGAGAATCTACGAGCAGTACTTC
TRBV2	TRBJ2-5	TRBD1	.	CASSDPQGAGETQYF	TGTGCCAGCAGTGATCCACAGGGGGCTGGAGAGACCCAGTACTTC
TRBV9	TRBJ1-1	.	.	CASTRDMNTEAFF	TGTGCCAGCACCCGGGATATGAACACTGAAGCTTTCTTT
TRBV7-2	TRBJ2-7	.	.	CASGRQVLEQYF	TGTGCCAGCGGCCGACAGGTTCTGGAGCAGTACTTC
TRBV5-1	TRBJ2-7	TRBD2	.	CASSFETSKSGSEQYF	TGCGCCAGCAGCTTCGAGACTTCTAAGAGCGGGAGTGAGCAGTACTTC
TRBV6-5	TRBJ2-3	.	.	CASSYSGGRTDTQYF	TGTGCCAGCAGTTACTCGGGGGGTCGCACAGATACGCAGTATTTT
TRBV11-2	TRBJ2-2	.	.	CASSLELPGFTGELFF	TGTGCCAGCAGCTTAGAACTACCAGGGTTCACCGGGGAGCTGTTTTTT
TRBV5-1	TRBJ1-1	TRBD1	.	CASSNDRVSTEAFF	TGCGCCAGCAGCAACGACAGGGTGAGCACTGAAGCTTTCTTT
TRBV7-6	TRBJ1-5	.	.	CASSLASPVGYSNQPQHF	TGTGCCAGCAGCTTAGCGTCCCCCGTGGGATATAGCAATCAGCCCCAGCATTTT
TRBV4-3	TRBJ2-2	TRBD2	.	CASRPTSVGGELFF	TGCGCCAGCAGGCCCACTAGCGTTGGCGGGGAGCTGTTTTTT